Listed here is a single TCR beta chain. 60 Vbeta and 13 Jbeta primers were used in PCR. Using immunoSEQ multiplex PCR, the repertoire was profiled, and TCRdb retains in-frame clones only, with some absent. Of roughly 96,000 clones listed, approximately 74% are singletons. Germline CDR1 reads LGHNA; CDR2 reads YSLEER. J lost 0 bases, V lost 4 bases, and 8 bases had no gene match. CDR3 length equals 16 residues. These data are taken from a study of cytomegalovirus exposure and HLA in healthy donors. V gene TRBV4-3 combines with J gene TRBJ1-1; 7 nucleotides agree with TRBD1. The clonotype comes from a female donor in good health and CMV-seropositive. The sequenced sample was PBMCs. Here the CDR3 DNA reads TGCGCCAGCAGCCGATCAACCACAGGGGTGAACACTGAAGCTTTCTTT. Its translation: CASSRSTTGVNTEAFF.